The clone carrying this T cell receptor beta chain was picked up many times. Its cognate antigen is unknown. Molecular-barcoded quantitative 5'-RACE produced these TCR beta libraries. TCRdb reprocessed the 5' RACE reads with MiXCR, giving one entry per CDR3 protein. This repertoire shows around 770,000 distinct CDR3 sequences, 10% to 15% found once; its top ten account for approximately 0.5%. The data derive from a study of CD8 T cells in ankylosing spondylitis. Study-wide results and limits: Significantly higher representation of disease-linked clones was reported for matched ankylosing spondylitis synovial fluid. There was a TCR beta motif, made of eight highly homologous variants, that appeared characteristic of ankylosing spondylitis blood.

Germline V CDR1 and CDR2: DFQATT, SNEGSKA (reference sequence). This CDR3 has 11 residues. V lost 3 bases, J lost 3 bases, and 6 bases lay in between. Sequencing was done on a sample of blood, either unsorted or a sorted T cell fraction (not recorded which). This TCR derives from a male donor with ankylosing spondylitis. J is TRBJ2-7 and V is TRBV20-1; D call uncertain. CDR3 in amino acids: CSASDNYEQYF. In DNA form, the CDR3 reads TGCAGTGCTAGCGACAACTACGAGCAGTACTTC.